The following is a T cell receptor beta chain sequence with its context. As handled by the study authors: The authors estimated nucleated cell counts from reference gene primer amplification. TCRdb keeps only in-frame clones here, not all; method: immunoSEQ multiplex PCR. Clonal size and the V and J genes are those of that table, whereas D and trimming came from the DNA. The sample carries fewer than 250,000 clones, over 70% recorded once. In germline, CDR1 is SGHTA, CDR2 FQGTGA. The CDR3 has 15 amino acids. V shed 2 bases, J shed 0 bases, and the junction held 1 base outside the gene matches. This entry belongs to a study of blood T cell repertoires in COVID-19. Overall study context: Collection of acute and convalescent COVID-19 samples took place in the United States, Italy and Spain. In each case, the material was cDNA or gDNA derived from T cells, B-cell-depleted T cells, or PBMCs.

The chain employs TRBV7-3 and TRBJ2-1, with TRBD2 matching over 7 bases. The TCR was taken from a man aged 50 to 59 with active or convalescent COVID-19. The material sequenced was peripheral blood. CDR3 protein: CASSLGRDSYNEQFF. The CDR3 bases are TGTGCCAGCAGCTTAGGGAGGGACTCCTACAATGAGCAGTTCTTC.